A selection of T cell receptor beta chains follows, all from one sample in a study of blood T cell repertoires in COVID-19. Libraries were prepared by immunoSEQ multiplex PCR; TCRdb keeps only in-frame clonotypes and omits some of them. The repertoire has about 73,000 clones, about 79% of them found once; the top ten carry roughly 4.5%. The sequencing sample was made of peripheral blood. Receptors originate from a woman aged 60-75 years with acute or convalescent COVID-19. CDR3s include the opening cysteine and the closing phenylalanine or tryptophan. Fields, in order: CDR3 length, V gene, J gene, CDR3 protein.

len: 13; v_gene: TRBV12-3/TRBV12-4; j_gene: TRBJ1-2; CDR3aa: CASSAGRYYGYTF
len: 14; v_gene: TRBV5-1; j_gene: TRBJ1-1; CDR3aa: CASSRQGGNTEAFF
len: 15; v_gene: TRBV25-1; j_gene: TRBJ1-6; CDR3aa: CASSESLGGGSPLHF
len: 15; v_gene: TRBV30; j_gene: TRBJ1-4; CDR3aa: CAWTGTGATNEKLFF
len: 16; v_gene: TRBV14; j_gene: TRBJ2-2; CDR3aa: CASSPLGRDSTGELFF
len: 16; v_gene: TRBV15; j_gene: TRBJ2-1; CDR3aa: CATSRGGLAAFSEQFF
len: 15; v_gene: TRBV7-9; j_gene: TRBJ1-5; CDR3aa: CASSLWESSNQPQHF
len: 12; v_gene: TRBV18; j_gene: TRBJ1-1; CDR3aa: CASSPPASVAFF
len: 16; v_gene: TRBV7-9; j_gene: TRBJ2-3; CDR3aa: CASSLAGTSGADTQYF
len: 16; v_gene: TRBV7-9; j_gene: TRBJ2-5; CDR3aa: CASSLDSWAYQETQYF
len: 11; v_gene: TRBV20-1; j_gene: TRBJ2-3; CDR3aa: CSAPKTDTQYF
len: 15; v_gene: TRBV5-1; j_gene: TRBJ1-6; CDR3aa: CASRGGTDYNSPLHF
len: 16; v_gene: TRBV3-1/TRBV3-2; j_gene: TRBJ2-3; CDR3aa: CASTMGLARSTDTQYF
len: 14; v_gene: TRBV6-1; j_gene: TRBJ1-2; CDR3aa: CASSEQGLGYGYTF
len: 12; v_gene: TRBV2; j_gene: TRBJ2-7; CDR3aa: CASSVQNYEQYF
len: 16; v_gene: TRBV2; j_gene: TRBJ2-2; CDR3aa: CASNPLSGGRTGELFF
len: 15; v_gene: TRBV5-6; j_gene: TRBJ1-5; CDR3aa: CASSPGPLNNQPQHF
len: 13; v_gene: TRBV24-1; j_gene: TRBJ2-3; CDR3aa: CASKGGGTSREYF
len: 15; v_gene: TRBV9; j_gene: TRBJ2-7; CDR3aa: CASSQGRERSYEQYF
len: 16; v_gene: TRBV6-5; j_gene: TRBJ2-3; CDR3aa: CASSYGAGGGTDTQYF
len: 13; v_gene: TRBV20-1; j_gene: TRBJ1-4; CDR3aa: CSASRGIGEKLFF
len: 14; v_gene: TRBV28; j_gene: TRBJ1-1; CDR3aa: CASSQPMMNTEAFF
len: 14; v_gene: TRBV18; j_gene: TRBJ1-3; CDR3aa: CASSQGASGNTIYF
len: 16; v_gene: TRBV30; j_gene: TRBJ1-1; CDR3aa: CAWSVFGHSGNTEAFF
len: 17; v_gene: TRBV30; j_gene: TRBJ2-3; CDR3aa: CAWRPVIAGVETDTQYF
len: 17; v_gene: TRBV2; j_gene: TRBJ1-1; CDR3aa: CASSEEGGDAYNTEAFF
len: 17; v_gene: TRBV28; j_gene: TRBJ1-2; CDR3aa: CASTPQGQGRDNYGYTF
len: 12; v_gene: TRBV19; j_gene: TRBJ1-5; CDR3aa: CGAGTGVQPQHF
len: 13; v_gene: TRBV28; j_gene: TRBJ1-1; CDR3aa: CASRGTGTTEAFF
len: 15; v_gene: TRBV3-1/TRBV3-2; j_gene: TRBJ1-6; CDR3aa: CASSQGGTVNSPLHF
len: 17; v_gene: TRBV7-9; j_gene: TRBJ2-1; CDR3aa: CASSLGTGTDIYNEQFF
len: 17; v_gene: TRBV6-2/TRBV6-3; j_gene: TRBJ2-1; CDR3aa: CASSYFLAALQHNEQFF
len: 15; v_gene: TRBV9; j_gene: TRBJ1-6; CDR3aa: CASSANRGKGSPLHF
len: 15; v_gene: TRBV7-8; j_gene: TRBJ1-5; CDR3aa: CASSLSGAGNQPQHF
len: 14; v_gene: TRBV9; j_gene: TRBJ1-6; CDR3aa: CASSVARANSPLHF
len: 14; v_gene: TRBV4-1; j_gene: TRBJ1-2; CDR3aa: CASSQDPGDYGYTF
len: 13; v_gene: TRBV7-3; j_gene: TRBJ2-1; CDR3aa: CASSLTSYTEQFF
len: 11; v_gene: TRBV2; j_gene: TRBJ2-7; CDR3aa: CASSSGGTGYF
len: 14; v_gene: TRBV7-2; j_gene: TRBJ1-3; CDR3aa: CASSAPGSGNTIYF